This T cell receptor (beta chain) emerged from a study of T cells expressing NK-cell markers. The germline CDR1 and CDR2 sequences are LGHNT and FRNRAP. The CDR3 is 15 residues long. TCRdb reprocessed the 5' RACE reads, with one entry per CDR3 protein and no DNA. Here the sample table reports about 540,000 distinct CDR3 sequences. The TCR originated in a man aged 18 to 35 in good health. Sample: blood T cells: a sorted CD56 or NKG2C T cell subset, CD4+ or CD8+ T cells, or bulk PBMC T cells (not recorded which). This rearrangement joins TRBV12-5 to TRBJ1-1; TCRdb calls TRBD1, which cannot be checked without DNA. CDR3 sequence reads: CASGSPEQGHTEAFF.